These 6 T cell receptor beta chains originate from one sample sequenced in a study of shared clonotypes between healthy human individuals. Some clones are missing from TCRdb's copy, which holds only in-frame ones; the method was immunoSEQ multiplex PCR. The sample consists of a few million clones, less than 95% of them appearing once. The sequenced sample was naive CD4+ T cells from PBMCs. Subset given: CD45RA+ positively selected. These receptors came from a young man in good health. Some clones in this sample may be carry-over from other donors' samples.

The chain recombines TRBV9 with TRBJ2-4; 10 bases fit TRBD2. Germline CDR1 reads SGDLS; CDR2 reads YYNGEE. Trimming at V came to 2 bases and at J to 0 bases, leaving 14 bases not matched to a gene. This CDR3 is built from 20 residues. Here the CDR3 reads CASSVTTSGASRLAKNIQYF. The CDR3 DNA sequence: TGTGCCAGCAGCGTTACTACTAGCGGGGCCTCTCGACTAGCCAAAAACATTCAGTACTTC.

The V call is TRBV15, the J call TRBJ1-5; D gene uncertain. Germline loops: CDR1 LNHNV, CDR2 YYDKDF (reference sequence). V dropped 0 bases and J dropped 6 bases, with 3 bases sitting between them. This CDR3 spans 12 amino acids. The CDR3 nucleotides are TGTGCCACCAGCAGAGACCTTCAGCCCCAGCATTTT. Amino acids: CATSRDLQPQHF.

This chain connects TRBV10-1 to TRBJ2-7; 8 nucleotides match TRBD2. The length of the CDR3 is 13 residues. Germline values: CDR1 WNHNN, CDR2 SYGVQD (reference sequence). After removal of 8 bases from V and 5 bases from J, the junction contained 8 bases not matched to a gene. The CDR3, as DNA: TGCGCCAGCGCTGGGACTAGTTCCCACGAGCAGTACTTC. It yields the protein CASAGTSSHEQYF.

The chain employs TRBV6-1 and TRBJ2-1; 10 bases fit TRBD1. CDR1 MNHNS and CDR2 SASEGT come from the germline V gene. Trimming cost V 4 bases and J 8 bases; bases outside gene matches: 8. The CDR3 has 15 amino acids. The CDR3 DNA sequence: TGTGCCAGCAGTGTCCAGACAGGGGGCGAGGATGAGCAGTTCTTC. Amino acids: CASSVQTGGEDEQFF.

In the case of this clone: Other DNA sequences in this sample translate to the same CDR3. The chain joins TRBV2 to TRBJ2-7; D remains unclear. The CDR3 runs 13 residues. CDR1 is SNHLY and CDR2 is FYNNEI in the germline V gene. V was shortened by 5 bases and J by 1 base, with 9 bases between the two germline ends. In nucleotides, the CDR3 is TGTGCCAGCAGTCTTCTCCCTTCCTACGAGCAGTACTTC. Translated: CASSLLPSYEQYF. Full variable domain (remainder filled in from reference TRBV2 and TRBJ2-7): EPEVTQTPSHQVTQMGQEVILRCVPISNHLYFYWYRQILGQKVEFLVSFYNNEISEKSEIFDDQFSVERPDGSNFTLKIRSTKLEDSAMYFCASSLLPSYEQYFGPGTRLTVT.

The chain carries TRBV9 and TRBJ1-1, with D unclear. This CDR3 has 15 amino acids. The V end lost 2 bases, the J end lost 6 bases, and 17 bases lay between the germline ends. Per the germline V gene, CDR1 is SGDLS and CDR2 is YYNGEE. The CDR3 nucleotides are TGTGCCAGCAGCGTCGAACCGGGCCTGTGGGCTGAAGCTTTCTTT. Translating gives CASSVEPGLWAEAFF.